This T cell receptor beta chain was observed in a study of shared T cell receptors in the human thymus. Libraries were prepared by immunoSEQ multiplex PCR; TCRdb keeps only in-frame clonotypes and omits some of them. The table lists some 700,000 clones, around 85% of them singletons. This clone came up a few times. Per the germline V gene, CDR1 is SQVTM and CDR2 is ANQGSEA. This CDR3 has 18 amino acids. The V gene lost 3 bases and the J gene lost 1 base, with 24 bases spanning the gap. These data were also reused for a study on human thymus T cells. That work states: Finnish infants who were healthy and having corrective surgery for congenital heart defects made up the donors. Overlap was high between thymic repertoires from unrelated individuals, as reported in related research.

The receptor comes from a girl less than two years old with a congenital heart defect. The chain couples TRBV29-1 to TRBJ1-1; D might be TRBD1 (5 bases). Source material: thymocytes. This CDR3 reads CSVDRRRITDGGNTEAFF. The CDR3 DNA is TGCAGCGTTGATCGGCGACGGATCACGGACGGGGGGAACACTGAAGCTTTCTTT.